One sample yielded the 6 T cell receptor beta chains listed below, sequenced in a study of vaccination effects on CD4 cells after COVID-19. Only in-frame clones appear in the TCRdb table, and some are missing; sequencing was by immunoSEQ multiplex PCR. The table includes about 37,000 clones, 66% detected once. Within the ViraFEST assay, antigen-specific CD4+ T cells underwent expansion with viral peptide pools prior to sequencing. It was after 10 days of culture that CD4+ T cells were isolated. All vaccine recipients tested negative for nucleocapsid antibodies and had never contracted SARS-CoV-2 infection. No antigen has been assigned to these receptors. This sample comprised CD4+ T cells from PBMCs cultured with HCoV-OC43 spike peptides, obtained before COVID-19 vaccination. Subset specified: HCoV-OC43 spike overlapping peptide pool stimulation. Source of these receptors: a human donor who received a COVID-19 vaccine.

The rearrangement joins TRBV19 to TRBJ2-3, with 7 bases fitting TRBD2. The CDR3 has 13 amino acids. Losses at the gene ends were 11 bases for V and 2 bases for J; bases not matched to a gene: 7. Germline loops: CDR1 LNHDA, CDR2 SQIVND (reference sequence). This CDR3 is CAPGGGDTDTQYF. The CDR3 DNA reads TGTGCCCCCGGTGGGGGGGACACAGATACGCAGTATTTT.

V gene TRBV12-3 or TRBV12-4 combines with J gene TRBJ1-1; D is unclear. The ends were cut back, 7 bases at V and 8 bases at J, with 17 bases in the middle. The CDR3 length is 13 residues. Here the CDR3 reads CASTRGSAIEAFF. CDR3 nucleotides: TGTGCCAGCACCCGGGGATCCGCGATCGAAGCTTTCTTT.

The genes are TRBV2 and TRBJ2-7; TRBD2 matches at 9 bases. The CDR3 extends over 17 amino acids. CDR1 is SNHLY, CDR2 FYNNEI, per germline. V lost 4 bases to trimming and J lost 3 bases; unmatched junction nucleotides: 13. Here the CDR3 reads CASSARLAASRFYEQYF. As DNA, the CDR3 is TGTGCCAGCAGTGCGCGACTAGCGGCCTCCAGGTTCTACGAGCAGTACTTC.

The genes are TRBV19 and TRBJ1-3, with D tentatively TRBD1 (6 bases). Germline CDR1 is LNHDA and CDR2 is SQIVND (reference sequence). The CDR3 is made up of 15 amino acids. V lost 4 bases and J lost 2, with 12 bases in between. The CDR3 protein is CASSTQDRPGNTIYF. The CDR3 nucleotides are TGTGCCAGTAGTACACAGGACAGACCTGGAAACACCATATATTTT.

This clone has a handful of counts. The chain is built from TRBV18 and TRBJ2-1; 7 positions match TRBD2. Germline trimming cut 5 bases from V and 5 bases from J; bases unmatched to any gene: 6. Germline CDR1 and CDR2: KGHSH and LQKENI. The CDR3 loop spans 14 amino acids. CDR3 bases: TGTGCCAGCTCAGGCGGGAGTTCCGACAATGAGCAGTTCTTC. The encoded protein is CASSGGSSDNEQFF.

The DNA of the CDR3 is TGCGCCAGCAGCCAAGATAATTCGGAGACCCAGTACTTC. This translates into CASSQDNSETQYF. The genes are TRBV4-1 and TRBJ2-5; D remains unclear. The CDR3 length is 13 residues. Trimming pared 0 bases from V and 5 bases from J, leaving 7 bases between. The germline V gene encodes CDR1 MGHRA and CDR2 YSYEKL.